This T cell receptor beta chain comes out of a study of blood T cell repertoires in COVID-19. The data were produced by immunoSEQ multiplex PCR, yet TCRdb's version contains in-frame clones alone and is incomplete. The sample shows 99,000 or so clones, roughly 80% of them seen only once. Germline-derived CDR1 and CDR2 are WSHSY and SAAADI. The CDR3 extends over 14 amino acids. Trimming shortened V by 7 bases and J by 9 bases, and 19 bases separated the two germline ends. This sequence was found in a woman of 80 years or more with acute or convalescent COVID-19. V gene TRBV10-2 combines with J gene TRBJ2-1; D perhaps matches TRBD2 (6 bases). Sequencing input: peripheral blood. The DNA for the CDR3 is TGCGCCAGCACCCCTAGCGCCATTTGGGGTGAGCAGTTCTTC. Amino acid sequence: CASTPSAIWGEQFF.